The T cell receptor beta chain described here comes from a study of cytomegalovirus exposure and HLA in healthy donors. Across the whole study: In an early release, HLA-typed donors contributed approximately 82 million unique TCR sequences.

The CDR3 contains 14 residues. The V gene end was trimmed by 3 bases and the J gene end by 0 bases; junction bases not matched to a gene: 1. In germline, CDR1 is SEHNR, CDR2 FQNEAQ (reference sequence). 60 Vbeta and 13 Jbeta primers were used in PCR. Generated by immunoSEQ multiplex PCR, the TCRdb table keeps only in-frame clones and is missing some. The table has fewer than 250,000 clones, less than 85% seen once; the top ten hold 0.63%. Sequencing was performed on PBMCs. This sequence originates from a man aged 18 to 29 in good health and CMV-seronegative. V is TRBV7-9 and J is TRBJ1-1, with TRBD1 identical over 7 bases. The CDR3 nucleotides are TGTGCCAGCAGCTTGGACAGGATGAACACTGAAGCTTTCTTT. Amino acids: CASSLDRMNTEAFF.